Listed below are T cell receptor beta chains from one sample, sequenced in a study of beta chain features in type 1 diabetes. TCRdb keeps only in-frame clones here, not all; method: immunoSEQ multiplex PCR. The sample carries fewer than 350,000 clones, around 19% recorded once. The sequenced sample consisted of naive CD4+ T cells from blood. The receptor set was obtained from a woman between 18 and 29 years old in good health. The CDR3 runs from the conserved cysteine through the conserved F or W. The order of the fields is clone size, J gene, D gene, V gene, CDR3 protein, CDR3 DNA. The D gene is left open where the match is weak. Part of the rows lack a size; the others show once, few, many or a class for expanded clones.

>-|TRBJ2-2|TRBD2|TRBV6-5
CASSWDGGRVGELFF
TGTGCCAGCAGTTGGGATGGCGGGAGAGTCGGGGAGCTGTTTTTT
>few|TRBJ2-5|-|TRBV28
CASSLGQRRETQYF
TGTGCCAGCAGTTTAGGGCAGCGGCGGGAGACCCAGTACTTC
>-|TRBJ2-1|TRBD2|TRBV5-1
CASSSGLAGTSEQFF
TGCGCCAGCAGCTCGGGACTAGCGGGTACCAGTGAGCAGTTCTTC
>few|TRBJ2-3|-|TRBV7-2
CASSWRGRGDTQYF
TGTGCCAGCAGCTGGAGGGGCCGGGGAGATACGCAGTATTTT
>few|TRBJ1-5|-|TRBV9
CASSVGAFSNQPQHF
TGTGCCAGCAGCGTAGGGGCCTTTAGCAATCAGCCCCAGCATTTT
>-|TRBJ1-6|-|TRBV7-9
CASTIPNSPLHF
TGTGCCAGCACCATCCCAAATTCACCCCTCCACTTT
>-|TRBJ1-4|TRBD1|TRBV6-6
CASSSPDRGNEKLFF
TGTGCCAGCAGTTCTCCCGACAGGGGGAATGAAAAACTGTTTTTT
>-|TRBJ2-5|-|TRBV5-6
CASTLSMYQETQYF
TGTGCCAGCACCCTCAGTATGTACCAAGAGACCCAGTACTTC
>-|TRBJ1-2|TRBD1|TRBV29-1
CSVDTAGGYGYTF
TGCAGCGTTGACACGGCAGGGGGTTATGGCTACACCTTC
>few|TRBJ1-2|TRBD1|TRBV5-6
CASSLDRGLHYGYTF
TGTGCCAGCAGCCTCGACAGGGGCCTACACTATGGCTACACCTTC
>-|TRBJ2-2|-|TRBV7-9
CASSQDSNTGELFF
TGTGCCAGCAGCCAGGACAGTAACACCGGGGAGCTGTTTTTT
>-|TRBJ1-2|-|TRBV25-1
CASSDPLSGYTF
TGTGCCAGCAGTGACCCTCTCTCCGGCTACACCTTC
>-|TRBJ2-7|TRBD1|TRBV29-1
CSVEEGSGTGAREQYF
TGCAGCGTTGAAGAGGGGTCCGGGACAGGGGCGCGGGAGCAGTACTTC
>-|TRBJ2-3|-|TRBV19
CASSRDTGTDTQYF
TGTGCCAGTTCCCGGGACACGGGCACAGATACGCAGTATTTT
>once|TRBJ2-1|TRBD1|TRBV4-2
CASSQEDRGTPYNEQFF
TGTGCCAGCAGCCAAGAGGACAGGGGGACCCCCTACAATGAGCAGTTCTTC
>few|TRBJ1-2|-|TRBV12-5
CASGPDSGYGYTF
TGTGCTAGTGGTCCGGACAGCGGCTATGGCTACACCTTC
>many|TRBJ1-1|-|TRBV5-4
CASSLTEGRAFF
TGTGCCAGCAGCTTGACGGAGGGGCGAGCTTTCTTT
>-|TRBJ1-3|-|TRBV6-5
CASRGEGGSGNTIYF
TGTGCCAGCAGAGGAGAGGGAGGATCTGGAAACACCATATATTTT
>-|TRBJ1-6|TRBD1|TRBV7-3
CASSEQGDNSPLHF
TGTGCCAGCAGCGAACAGGGGGATAATTCACCCCTCCACTTT
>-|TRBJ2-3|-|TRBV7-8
CASSFPGTGSDTQYF
TGTGCCAGCAGCTTTCCCGGGACTGGCTCAGATACGCAGTATTTT
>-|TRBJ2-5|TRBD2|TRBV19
CASTPAGGWETQYF
TGTGCCAGTACCCCCGCGGGGGGATGGGAGACCCAGTACTTC
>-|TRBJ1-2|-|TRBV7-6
CASSLGENYGYTF
TGTGCCAGCAGCTTAGGGGAGAACTATGGCTACACCTTC
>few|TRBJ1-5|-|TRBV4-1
CASSQEQGPSQPQHF
TGCGCCAGCAGCCAAGAACAGGGACCATCTCAGCCCCAGCATTTT
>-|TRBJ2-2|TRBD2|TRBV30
CAWRDRRGGNTGELFF
TGTGCCTGGAGGGATCGGCGGGGGGGCAACACCGGGGAGCTGTTTTTT
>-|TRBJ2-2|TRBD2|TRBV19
CGSAGLADYTGELFF
TGTGGTTCGGCGGGACTAGCGGACTACACCGGGGAGCTGTTTTTT
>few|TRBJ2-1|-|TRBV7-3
CASSSRPTGYNEQFF
TGTGCCAGCAGCTCCCGCCCGACAGGATACAATGAGCAGTTCTTC
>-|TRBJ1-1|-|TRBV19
CATTTDLNTEAFF
TGTGCCACTACGACTGACTTGAACACTGAAGCTTTCTTT
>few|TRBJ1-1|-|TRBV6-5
CASSYLAEAFF
TGTGCCAGCAGTTACCTCGCTGAAGCTTTCTTT
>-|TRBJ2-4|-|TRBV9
CASSVDILAKNIQYF
TGTGCCAGCAGCGTTGACATACTAGCCAAAAACATTCAGTACTTC
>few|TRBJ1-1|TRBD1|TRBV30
CAWRVGTVNTEAFF
TGTGCCTGGAGGGTTGGGACAGTGAACACTGAAGCTTTCTTT
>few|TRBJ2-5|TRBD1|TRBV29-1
CSVTGPSLQETQYF
TGCAGCGTGACAGGGCCATCTCTCCAAGAGACCCAGTACTTC
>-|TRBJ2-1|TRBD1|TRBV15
CATSRDSAGGYEQFF
TGTGCCACCAGCAGAGATTCGGCAGGGGGCTATGAGCAGTTCTTC
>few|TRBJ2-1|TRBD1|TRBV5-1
CASSFGQGAYNEQFF
TGCGCCAGCAGCTTCGGACAGGGGGCTTACAATGAGCAGTTCTTC